This record concerns one T cell receptor beta chain sequence. What it recognizes is unknown. The PCR contained 60 Vbeta and 13 Jbeta primers. Sequencing was performed with immunoSEQ multiplex PCR; in TCRdb, only in-frame clones are kept and a portion is missing. The sample holds under 200,000 clones, roughly 77% seen once. The CDR3 is 13 amino acids. Trimming took 4 bases from V and 5 from J, leaving 11 bases between them. CDR1 MDHEN and CDR2 SYDVKM come from the germline V gene. The sample belongs to a study of cytomegalovirus exposure and HLA in healthy donors. Study observations and caveats: It was reportedly the case that the classifier diagnosed cytomegalovirus status with high specificity and sensitivity.

The TCR sequence derives from a male donor in good health and CMV-seronegative. What was sequenced was PBMCs. This rearrangement joins TRBV28 to TRBJ2-5; tentatively, D is TRBD1 (5 bases). The CDR3 DNA reads as TGTGCCAGCAGTTCCCCAGGGTTCGAGACCCAGTACTTC. Translating gives CASSSPGFETQYF. The full variable domain, rest sourced from reference TRBV28 and TRBJ2-5, is DVKVTQSSRYLVKRTGEKVFLECVQDMDHENMFWYRQDPGLGLRLIYFSYDVKMKEKGDIPEGYSVSREKKERFSLILESASTNQTSMYLCASSSPGFETQYFGPGTRLLVL.